What follows are 10 T cell receptor beta chains derived from one specimen sequenced in a study of graft-versus-host responses after intestinal transplantation. The method was immunoSEQ multiplex PCR; TCRdb's version includes in-frame clones alone and lacks a portion of them. The sample shows 50,000 to 75,000 clones, almost 95% of them seen only once. The antigens for these receptors are not known. The sequenced sample was unstimulated CD4+ T cells sorted from spleen or lymph node cells, obtained before transplant. The origin of the receptors is a human donor who was the organ donor for an intestinal transplant.

This chain joins TRBV4-2 and TRBJ2-7; 12 positions match TRBD2. CDR1 and CDR2 from the germline V gene are LGHNA and YNFKEQ. V dropped 0 bases and J dropped 7; count of bases not matched to a gene: 4. The CDR3 spans 15 residues. This CDR3 reads CASSQDLAGGQEQYF. The CDR3 DNA sequence: TGTGCCAGCAGCCAAGACCTAGCGGGGGGGCAAGAGCAGTACTTC.

The chain recombines TRBV30 with TRBJ2-3; 9 bases align to TRBD1. The junction had 3 bases not matched to a gene; V was cut back by 0 bases and J by 5 bases. Per the germline V gene, CDR1 is GTSNPN and CDR2 is SVGIG (reference sequence). This CDR3 comprises 14 residues. CDR3 sequence reads: CAWSVQGARDTQYF. DNA of the CDR3: TGTGCCTGGAGTGTACAGGGGGCGCGAGATACGCAGTATTTT.

The chain combines TRBV11-1 with TRBJ1-1; D call uncertain. The CDR3 runs to 15 residues. CDR1 and CDR2 from the germline V gene are SGHAT and FQDESV (reference sequence). The V gene lost 2 bases and the J gene lost 1 base, with 11 bases spanning the gap. CDR3 in amino acids: CASSLTRPSNTEAFF. CDR3 DNA: TGTGCCAGCAGCTTAACCCGACCGTCGAACACTGAAGCTTTCTTT.

V usage is TRBV20-1 and J usage is TRBJ2-1; no reliable D call. This CDR3 has 10 residues. V was clipped by 2 bases and J by 7 bases, with 3 bases between them. Germline V gives CDR1 DFQATT, CDR2 SNEGSKA (reference sequence). The CDR3 reads CSARWNEQFF. In nucleotides, the CDR3 is TGCAGTGCTAGATGGAATGAGCAGTTCTTC.

The chain couples TRBV7-3 to TRBJ2-2, with D perhaps matching TRBD2 (5 bases). The V end was cut by 5 bases, the J end by 1 base, with 14 bases between. Germline V gene data show CDR1 as SGHTA and CDR2 as FQGTGA. The CDR3 covers 16 residues. The CDR3 DNA reads TGTGCCAGCAGCAACCTAGGACTTAGGAACACCGGGGAGCTGTTTTTT. This translates into CASSNLGLRNTGELFF.

The V gene is TRBV2, the J gene TRBJ2-7; D gene ambiguous. The CDR3 has 15 amino acids. V shed 8 bases and J shed 3 bases, with 20 bases lying between them. Germline lookup yields CDR1 SNHLY and CDR2 FYNNEI. The CDR3 region is CASPPGWVGDYEQYF. CDR3 DNA sequence: TGTGCCAGCCCCCCAGGTTGGGTAGGAGACTACGAGCAGTACTTC.

The V call is TRBV4-1, the J call TRBJ2-1; 11 nucleotides align to TRBD2. The V and J ends lost 1 base and 4 bases, in that order; junction bases with no gene match: 3. Germline assignment: CDR1 MGHRA and CDR2 YSYEKL. The CDR3 is 16 residues long. In nucleotides, the CDR3 is TGCGCCAGCAGCCAAGGCCCTAGCGGGGGGTACAATGAGCAGTTCTTC. Translating it yields CASSQGPSGGYNEQFF.

V gene TRBV4-1 combines with J gene TRBJ2-3; 14 bases are shared with TRBD2. Germline values: CDR1 MGHRA, CDR2 YSYEKL. The CDR3 totals 17 residues. The junction had 8 bases not matched to a gene; V was cut back by 4 bases and J by 5 bases. The DNA of the CDR3 is TGCGCCAGCAGCCGAGTGACTAGCGGGGGGGCGGGAGATACGCAGTATTTT. Translation: CASSRVTSGGAGDTQYF.

This clone has only one observation. The chain combines TRBV5-5 with TRBJ1-2; 7 nucleotides agree with TRBD1. CDR1 and CDR2 from the germline V gene are SGHKS and YYEKEE (reference sequence). The CDR3 has 14 amino acids. J was trimmed by 6 bases and V by 3 bases; bases with no gene match: 8. CDR3 DNA sequence: TGTGCCAGCAGCTGGGACAGCGGGCGAAATGGCTACACCTTC. It translates to CASSWDSGRNGYTF.

The CDR3 protein is CASSLTRDYGYTF. The CDR3 DNA reads TGTGCCAGCAGCCTTACCCGTGACTATGGCTACACCTTC. The chain recombines TRBV7-2 with TRBJ1-2, with unresolved D. This CDR3 comprises 13 residues. Germline V CDR1 and CDR2: SGHTA, FQGNSA. Trimming stripped 5 bases from V and 3 bases from J, with 10 bases between. The full variable domain, its missing parts supplied by reference TRBV7-2 and TRBJ1-2, is GAGVSQSPSNKVTEKGKDVELRCDPISGHTALYWYRQSLGQGLEFLIYFQGNSAPDKSGLPSDRFSAERTGGSVSTLTIQRTQQEDSAVYLCASSLTRDYGYTFGSGTRLTVV.